This is a list of T cell receptor beta chains from one sample in a study of T cells in narcolepsy. Libraries were prepared by immunoSEQ multiplex PCR; TCRdb keeps only in-frame clonotypes and omits some of them. The sample includes fewer than 40,000 clones, 80% to 85% of them seen just once. Sequencing was performed on CD45RA- memory CD4+ T cells from PBMCs. The origin of the receptors is a human donor with narcolepsy. CDR3s include the opening cysteine and the closing phenylalanine or tryptophan. D genes are given only for firm matches. Clone size, where shown, is once, few, many, or a class for clones that have expanded.

>NA|TRBJ1-2|TRBD1|TRBV18
CASSLGTVAEGNYGYTF
TGTGCCAGCTCACTGGGGACAGTCGCGGAGGGCAACTATGGCTACACCTTC
>NA|TRBJ1-4|NA|TRBV7-9
CASRRTQTNEKLFF
TGTGCCAGCCGTCGGACACAGACTAATGAAAAACTGTTTTTT
>NA|TRBJ1-5|NA|TRBV30
CAWSVQSGGKSNQPQHF
TGTGCCTGGAGTGTACAATCCGGGGGGAAGAGCAATCAGCCCCAGCATTTT
>NA|TRBJ2-5|TRBD1|TRBV7-3
CASSKDRGQETQYF
TGTGCCAGCAGCAAAGACAGGGGGCAAGAGACCCAGTACTTC
>NA|TRBJ2-5|NA|TRBV5-1
CASSLAQGSRETQYF
TGCGCCAGCAGCTTGGCTCAGGGGAGCCGAGAGACCCAGTACTTC
>NA|TRBJ1-1|NA|TRBV5-1
CASSLLVGGRNTEAFF
TGCGCCAGCAGCTTGTTAGTTGGGGGGAGAAACACTGAAGCTTTCTTT
>NA|TRBJ1-1|NA|TRBV6-5
CASSWTELLNTEAFF
TGTGCCAGCAGTTGGACTGAACTCCTGAATACTGAAGCTTTCTTT
>NA|TRBJ2-6|NA|TRBV5-4
CASSFGTTNVLTF
TGTGCCAGCAGCTTCGGCACGACCAACGTCCTGACTTTC
>NA|TRBJ1-6|TRBD1|TRBV5-1
CASSLGWQGENSPLHF
TGCGCCAGCAGCTTGGGATGGCAGGGGGAGAATTCACCCCTCCACTTT
>NA|TRBJ1-1|NA|TRBV30
CAWSGGNTEAFF
TGTGCCTGGAGCGGGGGGAACACTGAAGCTTTCTTT
>NA|TRBJ2-7|NA|TRBV5-1
CASSLAATASYEQYF
TGCGCCAGCAGCTTGGCTGCTACAGCTTCCTACGAGCAGTACTTC
>NA|TRBJ1-6|TRBD1|TRBV11-2
CASSSLTGYSPLHF
TGTGCCAGCAGCTCCTTGACAGGGTACTCACCCCTCCACTTT
>NA|TRBJ2-5|NA|TRBV30
CAWGYQETQYF
TGTGCCTGGGGGTACCAAGAGACCCAGTACTTC
>once|TRBJ1-3|NA|TRBV28
CASSPAPANSGRNTIYF
TGTGCCAGCAGCCCTGCCCCCGCAAACAGCGGCAGAAACACCATATATTTT
>NA|TRBJ2-1|NA|TRBV7-3
CASSPSTGAYNEQFF
TGTGCCAGCAGCCCCTCTACCGGGGCCTACAATGAGCAGTTCTTC
>NA|TRBJ2-5|TRBD1|TRBV7-3
CASSGTGAQKTQYF
TGTGCCAGCAGCGGGACAGGAGCTCAGAAGACCCAGTACTTC
>NA|TRBJ2-7|TRBD2|TRBV7-2
CASSLGGGMYEQYF
TGTGCCAGCAGCCTTGGGGGAGGGATGTACGAGCAGTACTTC
>NA|TRBJ1-2|TRBD1|TRBV6-6
CASKGQLVSNYGYTF
TGTGCCAGCAAGGGACAGCTCGTCTCTAACTATGGCTACACCTTC
>NA|TRBJ2-1|NA|TRBV5-4
CASSLGSAANIINEQFF
TGTGCCAGCAGCTTGGGGTCCGCCGCCAACATAATCAATGAGCAGTTCTTC
>few|TRBJ2-7|TRBD1|TRBV7-9
CASSTAGDRAQYF
TGTGCCAGCAGCACCGCTGGGGACAGGGCGCAGTACTTC
>NA|TRBJ2-7|TRBD1|TRBV29-1
CSVERDRGNEQYF
TGCAGCGTTGAGCGGGACAGGGGTAACGAGCAGTACTTC
>NA|TRBJ2-1|NA|TRBV2
CASTKDREGEQFF
TGTGCCAGCACCAAAGACAGGGAGGGTGAGCAGTTCTTC
>NA|TRBJ2-2|NA|TRBV10-3
CAISEGQGKEELFF
TGTGCCATCAGTGAGGGGCAGGGTAAGGAGGAGCTGTTTTTT
>NA|TRBJ1-1|NA|TRBV10-3
CAISAGEDTEAFF
TGTGCCATCAGTGCAGGGGAGGACACTGAAGCTTTCTTT
>NA|TRBJ2-2|TRBD1|TRBV10-3
CAITKTGVNSGELFF
TGTGCCATCACCAAGACAGGGGTGAACTCCGGGGAGCTGTTTTTT
>NA|TRBJ1-2|NA|TRBV10-3
CAISEGSYGYTF
TGTGCCATCAGTGAGGGGAGCTATGGCTACACCTTC
>few|TRBJ2-5|TRBD2|TRBV11-2
CASSLAVERGIQETQYF
TGTGCCAGCAGCTTAGCGGTAGAGCGGGGCATCCAAGAGACCCAGTACTTC
>NA|TRBJ2-3|NA|TRBV13
CASSLPPGADTQYF
TGTGCCAGCAGCTTACCGCCGGGGGCAGATACGCAGTATTTT
>NA|TRBJ1-5|NA|TRBV6-5
CASNRANQPQHF
TGTGCCAGCAACAGAGCCAATCAGCCCCAGCATTTT
>NA|TRBJ2-5|TRBD2|TRBV2
CASKASGRAWETQYF
TGTGCCAGCAAAGCTAGCGGGAGGGCCTGGGAGACCCAGTACTTC
>NA|TRBJ2-7|NA|TRBV10-3
CAISRQVGNEQYF
TGTGCCATCAGCCGACAGGTTGGAAACGAGCAGTACTTC
>NA|TRBJ2-1|TRBD1|TRBV4-2
CASSQVSRTGENEQFF
TGTGCCAGCAGCCAAGTGTCTAGGACAGGGGAAAATGAGCAGTTCTTC
>NA|TRBJ2-1|NA|TRBV4-1
CASSLPLDEQFF
TGCGCCAGCAGCCTTCCCTTGGATGAGCAGTTCTTC
>NA|TRBJ2-7|TRBD1|TRBV30
CAWSVPWAGGYEQYF
TGTGCCTGGAGTGTACCCTGGGCAGGGGGCTACGAGCAGTACTTC
>NA|TRBJ2-3|TRBD1|TRBV7-9
CASSLIQGSYPDTQYF
TGTGCCAGCAGCTTAATACAGGGGTCCTACCCAGATACGCAGTATTTT
>NA|TRBJ1-2|NA|TRBV30
CAQGSSVSNYGYTF
TGTGCTCAGGGTAGTTCGGTGTCTAACTATGGCTACACCTTC
>few|TRBJ2-5|NA|TRBV28
CASSLGGLETQYF
TGTGCCAGCAGTTTAGGGGGATTGGAGACCCAGTACTTC
>few|TRBJ1-2|NA|TRBV9
CASSILQGAGYTF
TGTGCCAGCAGCATACTACAGGGTGCTGGCTACACCTTC
>NA|TRBJ1-2|NA|TRBV6-5
CASSPLAATYTF
TGTGCCAGCAGTCCCTTGGCGGCAACCTACACCTTC
>once|TRBJ2-7|TRBD2|TRBV5-6
CASSGGTGGVHEQYF
TGTGCCAGCAGCGGTGGGACGGGAGGAGTTCACGAGCAGTACTTC
>NA|TRBJ1-2|TRBD1|TRBV6-6
CASSLLGQGAQGYTF
TGTGCCAGCAGTTTACTTGGACAGGGGGCGCAGGGCTACACCTTC
>NA|TRBJ2-5|TRBD1|TRBV6-5
CASTWGQGQETQYF
TGTGCCAGCACTTGGGGACAGGGGCAGGAGACCCAGTACTTC
>NA|TRBJ1-2|NA|TRBV5-1
CASRLGDAGYGYTF
TGCGCCAGCAGGTTGGGGGACGCAGGGTATGGCTACACCTTC
>NA|TRBJ1-4|NA|TRBV4-3
CASSRRGPGTLEEKLFF
TGCGCCAGCAGCCGTCGGGGGCCAGGGACCCTGGAAGAAAAACTGTTTTTT
>NA|TRBJ1-1|NA|TRBV7-8
CASSSRSQMNTEAFF
TGTGCCAGCAGCTCTAGGTCACAGATGAACACTGAAGCTTTCTTT
>NA|TRBJ1-5|NA|TRBV19
CASSLGLGQGPQPQHF
TGTGCCAGTAGTTTGGGATTGGGGCAGGGACCACAGCCCCAGCATTTT
>NA|TRBJ2-2|TRBD1|TRBV5-5
CASSAGQGATGELFF
TGTGCCAGCAGCGCTGGACAGGGGGCGACCGGGGAGCTGTTTTTT
>few|TRBJ1-1|NA|TRBV19
CASSIDPGHLEAFF
TGTGCCAGTAGTATAGATCCGGGGCACCTTGAAGCTTTCTTT